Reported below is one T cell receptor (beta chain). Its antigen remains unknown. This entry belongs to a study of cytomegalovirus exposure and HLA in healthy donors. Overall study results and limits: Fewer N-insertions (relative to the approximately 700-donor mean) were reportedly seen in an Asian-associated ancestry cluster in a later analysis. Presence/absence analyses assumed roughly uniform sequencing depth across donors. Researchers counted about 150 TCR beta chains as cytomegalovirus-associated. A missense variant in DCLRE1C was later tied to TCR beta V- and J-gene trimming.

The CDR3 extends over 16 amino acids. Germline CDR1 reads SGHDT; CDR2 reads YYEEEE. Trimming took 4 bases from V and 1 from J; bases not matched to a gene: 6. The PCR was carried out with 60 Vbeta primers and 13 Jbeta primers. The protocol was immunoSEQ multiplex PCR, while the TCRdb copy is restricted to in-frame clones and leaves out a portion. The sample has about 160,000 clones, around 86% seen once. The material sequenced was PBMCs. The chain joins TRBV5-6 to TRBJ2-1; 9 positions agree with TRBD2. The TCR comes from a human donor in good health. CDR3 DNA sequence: TGTGCCAGCAGCCTACAAACTAGCGGGTCCTACAATGAGCAGTTCTTC. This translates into CASSLQTSGSYNEQFF.